A selection of T cell receptor beta chains follows, all from one sample in a study of circulating tumor DNA in untreated peripheral T-cell lymphoma. Profiled with immunoSEQ multiplex PCR; TCRdb holds only in-frame clones, not every one. The sample holds about 2,400 clones, around 63% seen once. The specimen sequenced was tumor tissue. Every receptor here comes from a human donor with peripheral T-cell lymphoma. The CDR3 runs from the conserved cysteine through the conserved F or W. D genes are given only for firm matches. Size is stated for part of the rows, as once, few or many counts, or as a class when the clone is expanded.

size: .
D: .
J: TRBJ1-1
V: TRBV19
CDR3: CASTRRYRRGTEAFF
DNA: TGTGCCAGTACCCGAAGGTACAGGCGCGGCACTGAAGCTTTCTTT

size: .
D: .
J: TRBJ1-1
V: TRBV29-1
CDR3: CSVAGANTEAFF
DNA: TGCAGCGTTGCAGGGGCGAACACTGAAGCTTTCTTT

size: .
D: .
J: TRBJ1-1
V: TRBV19
CDR3: CASSMWTAVVTKAFF
DNA: TGTGCCAGTAGTATGTGGACAGCGGTTGTCACTAAAGCTTTCTTT

size: .
D: TRBD1
J: TRBJ1-1
V: TRBV19
CDR3: CASRTGTANTEAFF
DNA: TGTGCCAGTAGGACCGGGACAGCTAACACTGAAGCTTTCTTT

size: hyperexpanded
D: .
J: TRBJ2-2
V: TRBV11-3
CDR3: CASSEGGLRTGELFF
DNA: TGTGCCAGCAGCGAAGGAGGACTACGGACCGGGGAGCTGTTTTTT

size: .
D: TRBD2
J: TRBJ2-2
V: TRBV5-1
CDR3: CASSVPLAAGELFF
DNA: TGCGCCAGCAGCGTCCCACTAGCGGCCGGGGAGCTGTTTTTT

size: once
D: .
J: TRBJ1-1
V: TRBV6-8
CDR3: CASSPTGSEAFF
DNA: TGTGCCAGCAGTCCGACAGGAAGTGAAGCTTTCTTT

size: .
D: .
J: TRBJ2-3
V: TRBV18
CDR3: CASSGTADTQYF
DNA: TGTGCCAGCTCCGGGACGGCAGATACGCAGTATTTT

size: few
D: .
J: TRBJ1-1
V: TRBV11-3
CDR3: CASSSAGKGGTEAFF
DNA: TGTGCCAGCAGCTCCGCGGGGAAAGGGGGAACTGAAGCTTTCTTT

size: .
D: .
J: TRBJ1-5
V: TRBV6-8
CDR3: CATGRALQGPQHF
DNA: TGTGCCACAGGGAGAGCCCTTCAGGGGCCCCAGCATTTT

size: .
D: .
J: TRBJ1-1
V: TRBV30
CDR3: CAWSRQTEAFF
DNA: TGTGCCTGGAGTAGGCAGACTGAAGCTTTCTTT

size: .
D: .
J: TRBJ1-1
V: TRBV6-8
CDR3: CASSYSQRGTEAFF
DNA: TGTGCCAGCAGTTACTCCCAACGGGGCACTGAAGCTTTCTTT

size: few
D: TRBD1
J: TRBJ2-1
V: TRBV11-3
CDR3: CASSRGQGAREQFF
DNA: TGTGCCAGCAGCCGAGGACAGGGGGCGCGTGAGCAGTTCTTC

size: .
D: TRBD1
J: TRBJ2-7
V: TRBV23-1
CDR3: CASSPPWGTGVVF
DNA: TGCGCCAGCAGCCCACCATGGGGGACAGGGGTAGTTTTC

size: .
D: .
J: TRBJ2-6
V: TRBV18
CDR3: CASLKSGANVLTF
DNA: TGTGCCAGCCTAAAGTCTGGGGCCAACGTCCTGACTTTC

size: medium-sized
D: TRBD2
J: TRBJ2-2
V: TRBV30
CDR3: CAWSLSGTRVGELFF
DNA: TGTGCCTGGAGCCTTAGCGGGACGCGTGTCGGGGAGCTGTTTTTT

size: .
D: .
J: TRBJ2-5
V: TRBV11-3
CDR3: CASSPPFSQETQYF
DNA: TGTGCCAGCAGCCCCCCATTCTCACAAGAGACCCAGTACTTC

size: .
D: .
J: TRBJ1-3
V: TRBV11-3
CDR3: CASSLGTSGNTIYF
DNA: TGTGCCAGCAGCTTAGGGACATCTGGAAACACCATATATTTT

size: .
D: .
J: TRBJ1-3
V: TRBV11-3
CDR3: CASSRMGDPGNIIYF
DNA: TGTGCCAGCAGTCGCATGGGGGATCCTGGAAACATCATATATTTT

size: .
D: .
J: TRBJ2-2
V: TRBV28
CDR3: CAIGENTGELFF
DNA: TGTGCCATAGGGGAGAACACCGGGGAGCTGTTTTTT

size: few
D: .
J: TRBJ2-5
V: TRBV30
CDR3: CAWKQDGETQYF
DNA: TGTGCCTGGAAGCAGGATGGGGAGACCCAGTACTTC

size: .
D: .
J: TRBJ1-2
V: TRBV19
CDR3: CASSIDLVRGSNYGYTF
DNA: TGTGCCAGTAGTATAGATCTCGTTAGGGGCTCGAACTATGGCTACACCTTC

size: .
D: .
J: TRBJ1-6
V: TRBV1
CDR3: CASSQEVSRSPLHF
DNA: TGCGCCAGCAGCCAAGAAGTGAGTCGATCACCCCTCCACTTT

size: .
D: .
J: TRBJ1-1
V: TRBV19
CDR3: CASRRVGMNTEAFF
DNA: TGTGCCAGTAGGAGAGTTGGGATGAACACTGAAGCTTTCTTT

size: .
D: .
J: TRBJ1-1
V: TRBV19
CDR3: CASSPEALQGGMNTEAFF
DNA: TGTGCCAGTAGCCCTGAGGCTTTACAGGGTGGCATGAACACTGAAGCTTTCTTT

size: few
D: .
J: TRBJ2-5
V: TRBV5-1
CDR3: CASSLDASRQTQYF
DNA: TGCGCCAGCAGCTTGGACGCATCGCGTCAGACCCAGTACTTC

size: few
D: .
J: TRBJ1-5
V: TRBV18
CDR3: CASSPTGLINQPQHF
DNA: TGTGCCAGCTCACCGACAGGACTGATTAATCAGCCCCAGCATTTT

size: .
D: .
J: TRBJ1-6
V: TRBV6-8
CDR3: CASRLTESPLHF
DNA: TGTGCCAGCAGACTGACTGAGTCACCCCTCCACTTT

size: .
D: .
J: TRBJ2-1
V: TRBV11-3
CDR3: CASSLYGGRGNEQFF
DNA: TGTGCCAGCAGCTTATATGGTGGGCGGGGCAATGAGCAGTTCTTC

size: few
D: .
J: TRBJ1-6
V: TRBV15
CDR3: CATSSHDRNSPLHF
DNA: TGTGCCACCAGCAGTCACGACCGAAATTCACCCCTCCACTTT

size: .
D: .
J: TRBJ2-2
V: TRBV7-6
CDR3: CASSQDGTAGDTGELFF
DNA: TGTGCCAGCAGCCAAGACGGTACAGCAGGGGACACCGGGGAGCTGTTTTTT

size: once
D: .
J: TRBJ2-3
V: TRBV19
CDR3: CASSTPRGTQYF
DNA: TGTGCCAGTAGTACCCCCCGTGGTACGCAGTATTTT

size: once
D: .
J: TRBJ1-1
V: TRBV18
CDR3: CASSPQENTEAFF
DNA: TGTGCCAGCTCACCCCAGGAGAACACTGAAGCTTTCTTT

size: .
D: .
J: TRBJ1-2
V: TRBV14
CDR3: CASSQDTKGYGYTF
DNA: TGTGCCAGCAGCCAAGATACGAAGGGCTATGGCTACACCTTC

size: .
D: .
J: TRBJ1-1
V: TRBV4-1
CDR3: CASSLGEGGGMVFF
DNA: TGCGCCAGCAGCTTAGGGGAGGGAGGGGGTATGGTTTTCTTT

size: .
D: TRBD1
J: TRBJ1-4
V: TRBV5-1
CDR3: CASSHIGQGRTNEKLFF
DNA: TGCGCCAGCAGCCACATTGGACAGGGACGAACTAATGAAAAACTGTTTTTT

size: .
D: .
J: TRBJ1-4
V: TRBV11-3
CDR3: CASSLYSGATNEKLFF
DNA: TGTGCCAGCAGCTTGTATTCAGGGGCAACTAATGAAAAACTGTTTTTT

size: once
D: .
J: TRBJ2-3
V: TRBV6-8
CDR3: CASKRKLGGYTQYF
DNA: TGTGCCAGCAAACGGAAATTGGGGGGTTATACGCAATATTTT

size: few
D: TRBD1
J: TRBJ2-3
V: TRBV5-1
CDR3: CASSLATGTSADTQYF
DNA: TGCGCCAGCAGCTTGGCGACAGGGACCTCCGCAGATACGCAGTATTTT

size: .
D: .
J: TRBJ1-4
V: TRBV5-5
CDR3: CASSLEGDPNEKLFF
DNA: TGTGCCAGCAGCTTGGAAGGGGACCCGAATGAAAAACTGTTTTTT

size: .
D: .
J: TRBJ1-1
V: TRBV6-8
CDR3: CASSSGRPEAFF
DNA: TGTGCCAGCAGCTCCGGACGGCCTGAAGCTTTCTTT

size: once
D: .
J: TRBJ1-1
V: TRBV6-8
CDR3: CASSPGGASTEAFF
DNA: TGTGCCAGCAGCCCAGGTGGGGCGAGTACTGAAGCTTTCTTT

size: once
D: TRBD2
J: TRBJ2-1
V: TRBV4-1
CDR3: CANNRRLAGGNSPSYNEQFF
DNA: TGCGCCAACAACCGCAGACTAGCGGGAGGTAACTCCCCCTCCTACAATGAGCAGTTCTTC

size: .
D: .
J: TRBJ1-1
V: TRBV11-3
CDR3: CASSLFPPALDPSMNTEAFF
DNA: TGTGCCAGCAGCCTTTTCCCCCCGGCCCTTGACCCGAGCATGAACACTGAAGCTTTCTTT

size: large
D: .
J: TRBJ1-6
V: TRBV11-3
CDR3: CASSLGEQGNSPLHF
DNA: TGTGCCAGCAGCTTAGGGGAGCAGGGGAATTCACCCCTCCACTTT

size: few
D: TRBD1
J: TRBJ1-4
V: TRBV30
CDR3: CAWSAGQGFEKLFF
DNA: TGTGCCTGGAGTGCGGGACAGGGTTTTGAAAAACTGTTTTTT